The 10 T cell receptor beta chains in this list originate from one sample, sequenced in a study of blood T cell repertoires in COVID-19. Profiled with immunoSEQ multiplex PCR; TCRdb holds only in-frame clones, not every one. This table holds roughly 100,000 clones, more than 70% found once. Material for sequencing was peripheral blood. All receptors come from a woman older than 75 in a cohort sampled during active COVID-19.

CDR3 protein: CASSLGPEAVYEQYF. The DNA for the CDR3 is TGCGCCAGCAGCTTGGGCCCCGAGGCCGTCTACGAGCAGTACTTC. The gene calls are TRBV5-1 and TRBJ2-7; D ambiguous. The CDR3 contains 15 residues. Trimming pared 0 bases from V and 3 bases from J, leaving 13 bases between. Germline loops: CDR1 SGHRS, CDR2 YFSETQ.

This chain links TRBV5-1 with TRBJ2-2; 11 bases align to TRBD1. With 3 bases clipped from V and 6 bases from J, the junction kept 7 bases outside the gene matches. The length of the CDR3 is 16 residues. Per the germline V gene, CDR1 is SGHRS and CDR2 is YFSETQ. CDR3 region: CASSYTGTGGAGELFF. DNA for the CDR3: TGCGCCAGCAGCTATACTGGGACAGGGGGTGCCGGGGAGCTGTTTTTT.

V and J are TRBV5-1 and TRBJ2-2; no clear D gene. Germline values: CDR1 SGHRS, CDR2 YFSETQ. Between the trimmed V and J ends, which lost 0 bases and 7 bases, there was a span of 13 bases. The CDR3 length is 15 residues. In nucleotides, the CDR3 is TGCGCCAGCAGCTTGGGGGTAGTTGCGGTCGGGGAGCTGTTTTTT. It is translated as CASSLGVVAVGELFF.

DNA of the CDR3: TGTGCCAGCAGCCTCGGGACAGTTGAAGCTTTCTTT. Translation: CASSLGTVEAFF. The chain couples TRBV5-5 to TRBJ1-1, with TRBD1 matching 7 bases. This CDR3 has 12 residues. Germline trimming cut 4 bases from V and 7 bases from J; bases unmatched to any gene: 4. CDR1 SGHKS and CDR2 YYEKEE come from the germline V gene (reference sequence). Looking up the rest from reference TRBV5-5 and TRBJ1-1 gives the full variable domain: DAGVTQSPTHLIKTRGQQVTLRCSPISGHKSVSWYQQVLGQGPQFIFQYYEKEERGRGNFPDRFSARQFPNYSSELNVNALLLGDSALYLCASSLGTVEAFFGQGTRLTVV.

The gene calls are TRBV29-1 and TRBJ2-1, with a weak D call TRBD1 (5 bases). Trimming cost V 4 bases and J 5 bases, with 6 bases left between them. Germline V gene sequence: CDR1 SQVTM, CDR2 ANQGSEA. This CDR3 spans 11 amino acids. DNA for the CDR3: TGCAGCGTTGGACAGCACAATGAGCAGTTCTTC. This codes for CSVGQHNEQFF.

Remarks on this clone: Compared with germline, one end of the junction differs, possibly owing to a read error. CDR3 nucleotides: TGTGCTAGCAGCAGGACAGGGAGCACAGATACGCAGTATTTT. Its protein product is CASSRTGSTDTQYF. The J gene is TRBJ2-3, the V gene TRBV7-7; 8 nucleotides match TRBD1. This CDR3 is 14 amino acids long. Germline CDR1 SSHAT, CDR2 FNYEAQ (reference sequence). Full variable domain (rest looked up from reference TRBV7-7 and TRBJ2-3): GAGVSQSPRYKVTKRGQDVTLRCDPISSHATLYWYQQALGQGPEFLTYFNYEAQPDKSGLPSDRFSAERPEGSISTLTIQRTEQRDSAMYRCASSRTGSTDTQYFGPGTRLTVL.

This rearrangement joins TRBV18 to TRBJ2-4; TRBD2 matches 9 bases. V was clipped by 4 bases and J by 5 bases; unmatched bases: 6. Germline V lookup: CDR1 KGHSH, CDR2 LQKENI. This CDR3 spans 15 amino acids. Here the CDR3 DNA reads TGTGCCAGCTCACTTCTTAGCGGGAGCGAAAACATTCAGTACTTC. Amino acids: CASSLLSGSENIQYF.

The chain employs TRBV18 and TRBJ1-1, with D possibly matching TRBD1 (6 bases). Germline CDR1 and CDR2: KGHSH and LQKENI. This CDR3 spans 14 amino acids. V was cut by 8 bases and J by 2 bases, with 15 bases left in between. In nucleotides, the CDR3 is TGTGCCAGCACCCAGACAGGCACTAACACTGAAGCTTTCTTT. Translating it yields CASTQTGTNTEAFF.

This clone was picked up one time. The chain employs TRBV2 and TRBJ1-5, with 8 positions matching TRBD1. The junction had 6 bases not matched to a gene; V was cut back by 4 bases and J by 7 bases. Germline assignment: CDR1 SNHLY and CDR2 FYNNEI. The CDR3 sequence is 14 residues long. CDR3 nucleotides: TGTGCCAGCAGTGGGGCAGGGGGCGACCAGCCCCAGCATTTT. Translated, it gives CASSGAGGDQPQHF. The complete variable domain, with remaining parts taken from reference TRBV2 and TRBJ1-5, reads EPEVTQTPSHQVTQMGQEVILRCVPISNHLYFYWYRQILGQKVEFLVSFYNNEISEKSEIFDDQFSVERPDGSNFTLKIRSTKLEDSAMYFCASSGAGGDQPQHFGDGTRLSIL.

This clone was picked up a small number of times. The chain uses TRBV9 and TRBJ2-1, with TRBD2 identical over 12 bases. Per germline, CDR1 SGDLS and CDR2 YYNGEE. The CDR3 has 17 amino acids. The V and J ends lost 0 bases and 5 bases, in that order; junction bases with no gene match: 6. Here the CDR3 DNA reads TGTGCCAGCAGCGTAGCCCCCGGACTAGCGGGAAACAATGAGCAGTTCTTC. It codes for CASSVAPGLAGNNEQFF.